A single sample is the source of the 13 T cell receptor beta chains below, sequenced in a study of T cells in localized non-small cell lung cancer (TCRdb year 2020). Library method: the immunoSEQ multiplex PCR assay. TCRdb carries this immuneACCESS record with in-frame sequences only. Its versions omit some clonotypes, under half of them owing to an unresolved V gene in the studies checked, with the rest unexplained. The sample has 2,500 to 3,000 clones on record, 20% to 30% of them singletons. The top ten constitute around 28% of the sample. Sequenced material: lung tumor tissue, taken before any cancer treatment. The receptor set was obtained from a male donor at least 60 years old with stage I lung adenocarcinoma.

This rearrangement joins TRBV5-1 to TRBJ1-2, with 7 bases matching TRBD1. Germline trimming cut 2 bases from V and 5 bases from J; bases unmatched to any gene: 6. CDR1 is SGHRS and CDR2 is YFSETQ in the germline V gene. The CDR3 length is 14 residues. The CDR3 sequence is CASSFEGGGYGYTF. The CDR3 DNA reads TGCGCCAGCAGCTTTGAAGGGGGCGGTTATGGCTACACCTTC.

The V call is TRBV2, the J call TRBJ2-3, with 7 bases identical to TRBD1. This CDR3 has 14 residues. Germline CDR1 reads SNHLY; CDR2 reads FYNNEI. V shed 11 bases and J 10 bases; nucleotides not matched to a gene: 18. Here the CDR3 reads CAGTTGESVRAQYF. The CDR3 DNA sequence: TGTGCCGGCACTACAGGGGAATCGGTACGGGCGCAGTATTTT.

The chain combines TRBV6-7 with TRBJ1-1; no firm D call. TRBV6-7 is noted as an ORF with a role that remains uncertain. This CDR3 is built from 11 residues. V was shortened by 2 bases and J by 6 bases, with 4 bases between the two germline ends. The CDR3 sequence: CASSYAAEAFF. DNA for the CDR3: TGTGCCAGCAGTTACGCCGCTGAAGCTTTCTTT.

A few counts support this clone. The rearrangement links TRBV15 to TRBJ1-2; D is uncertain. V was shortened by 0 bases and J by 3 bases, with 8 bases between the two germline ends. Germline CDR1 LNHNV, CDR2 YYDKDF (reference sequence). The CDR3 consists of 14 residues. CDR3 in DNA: TGTGCCACCAGCAGAGATGAACCGTACTATGGCTACACCTTC. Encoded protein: CATSRDEPYYGYTF.

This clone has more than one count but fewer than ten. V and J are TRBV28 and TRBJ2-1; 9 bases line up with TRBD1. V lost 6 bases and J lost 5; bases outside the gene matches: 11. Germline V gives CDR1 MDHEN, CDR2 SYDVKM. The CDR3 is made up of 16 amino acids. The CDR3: CASSAPPGQGHNEQFF. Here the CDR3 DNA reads TGTGCCAGCAGCGCACCCCCGGGACAGGGACACAATGAGCAGTTCTTC.

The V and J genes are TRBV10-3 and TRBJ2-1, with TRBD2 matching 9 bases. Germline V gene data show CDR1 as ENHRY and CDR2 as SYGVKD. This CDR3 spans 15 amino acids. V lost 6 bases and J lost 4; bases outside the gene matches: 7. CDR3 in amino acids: CAIRDSGGPYNEQFF. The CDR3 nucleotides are TGTGCCATCAGGGATAGCGGGGGACCTTACAATGAGCAGTTCTTC.

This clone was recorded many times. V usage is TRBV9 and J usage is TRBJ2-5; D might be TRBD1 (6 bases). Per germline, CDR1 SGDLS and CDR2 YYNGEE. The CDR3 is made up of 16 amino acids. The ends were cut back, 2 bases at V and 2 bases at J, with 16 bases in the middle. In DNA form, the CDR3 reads TGTGCCAGCAGCGTTGGTATAGGGGGAGTTCAAGAGACCCAGTACTTC. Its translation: CASSVGIGGVQETQYF.

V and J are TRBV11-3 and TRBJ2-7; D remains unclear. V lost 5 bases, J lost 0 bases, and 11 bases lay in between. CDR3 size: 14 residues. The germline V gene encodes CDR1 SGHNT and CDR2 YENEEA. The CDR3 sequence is CASSPQVDSYEQYF. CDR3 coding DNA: TGTGCCAGCAGCCCCCAGGTGGACTCCTACGAGCAGTACTTC.

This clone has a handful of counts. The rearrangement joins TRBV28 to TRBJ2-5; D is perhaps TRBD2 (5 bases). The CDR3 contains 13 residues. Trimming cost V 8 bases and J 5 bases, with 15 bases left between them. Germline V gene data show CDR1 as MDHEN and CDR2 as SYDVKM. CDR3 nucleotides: TGTGCCAGCTGGCTCCGGGGTGGGGAGACCCAGTACTTC. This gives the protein CASWLRGGETQYF. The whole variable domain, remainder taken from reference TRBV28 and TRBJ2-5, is DVKVTQSSRYLVKRTGEKVFLECVQDMDHENMFWYRQDPGLGLRLIYFSYDVKMKEKGDIPEGYSVSREKKERFSLILESASTNQTSMYLCASWLRGGETQYFGPGTRLLVL.

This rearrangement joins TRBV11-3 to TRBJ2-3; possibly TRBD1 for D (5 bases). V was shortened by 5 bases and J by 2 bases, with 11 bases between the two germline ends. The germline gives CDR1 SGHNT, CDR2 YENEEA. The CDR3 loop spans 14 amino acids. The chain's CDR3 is CASSPLGATDTQYF. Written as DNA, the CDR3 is TGTGCCAGCAGCCCTCTAGGGGCCACAGATACGCAGTATTTT.

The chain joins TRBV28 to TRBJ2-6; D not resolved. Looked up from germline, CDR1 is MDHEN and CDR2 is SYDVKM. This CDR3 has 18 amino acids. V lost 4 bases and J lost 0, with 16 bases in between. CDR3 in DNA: TGTGCCAGCAGTTGGCCCCGCGGACGTAACTCTGGGGCCAACGTCCTGACTTTC. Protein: CASSWPRGRNSGANVLTF.

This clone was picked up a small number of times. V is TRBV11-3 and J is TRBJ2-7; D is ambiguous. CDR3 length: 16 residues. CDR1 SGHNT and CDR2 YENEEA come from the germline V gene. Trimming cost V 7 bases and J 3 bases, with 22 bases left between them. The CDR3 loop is CASTQSLGLEYYEQYF. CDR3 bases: TGTGCCAGCACCCAATCCCTCGGGCTGGAGTACTACGAGCAGTACTTC. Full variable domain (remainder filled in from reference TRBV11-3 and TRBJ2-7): EAGVVQSPRYKIIEKKQPVAFWCNPISGHNTLYWYLQNLGQGPELLIRYENEEAVDDSQLPKDRFSAERLKGVDSTLKIQPAELGDSAVYLCASTQSLGLEYYEQYFGPGTRLTVT.

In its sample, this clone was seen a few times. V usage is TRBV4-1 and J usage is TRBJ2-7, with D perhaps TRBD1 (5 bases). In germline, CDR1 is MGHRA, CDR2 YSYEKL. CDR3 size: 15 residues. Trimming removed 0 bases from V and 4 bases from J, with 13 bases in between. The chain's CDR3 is CASSQDEARVYEQYF. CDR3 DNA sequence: TGCGCCAGCAGCCAAGATGAAGCCAGGGTATACGAGCAGTACTTC.